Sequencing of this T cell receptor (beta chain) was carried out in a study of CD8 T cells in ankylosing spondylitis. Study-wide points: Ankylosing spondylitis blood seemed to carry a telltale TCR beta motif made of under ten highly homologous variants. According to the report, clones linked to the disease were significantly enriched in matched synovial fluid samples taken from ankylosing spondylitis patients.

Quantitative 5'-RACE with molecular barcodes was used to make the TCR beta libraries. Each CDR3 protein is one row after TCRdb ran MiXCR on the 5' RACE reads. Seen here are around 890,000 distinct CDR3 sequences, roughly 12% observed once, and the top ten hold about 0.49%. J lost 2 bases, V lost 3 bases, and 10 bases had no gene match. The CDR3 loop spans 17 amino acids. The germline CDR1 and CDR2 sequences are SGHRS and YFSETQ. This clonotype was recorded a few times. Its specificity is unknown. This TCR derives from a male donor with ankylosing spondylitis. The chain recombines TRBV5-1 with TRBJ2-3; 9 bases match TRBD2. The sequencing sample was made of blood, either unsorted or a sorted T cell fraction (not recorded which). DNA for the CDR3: TGCGCCAGCAGCTCGGCCGGGACTAGCCGAAACACAGATACGCAGTATTTT. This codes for CASSSAGTSRNTDTQYF.